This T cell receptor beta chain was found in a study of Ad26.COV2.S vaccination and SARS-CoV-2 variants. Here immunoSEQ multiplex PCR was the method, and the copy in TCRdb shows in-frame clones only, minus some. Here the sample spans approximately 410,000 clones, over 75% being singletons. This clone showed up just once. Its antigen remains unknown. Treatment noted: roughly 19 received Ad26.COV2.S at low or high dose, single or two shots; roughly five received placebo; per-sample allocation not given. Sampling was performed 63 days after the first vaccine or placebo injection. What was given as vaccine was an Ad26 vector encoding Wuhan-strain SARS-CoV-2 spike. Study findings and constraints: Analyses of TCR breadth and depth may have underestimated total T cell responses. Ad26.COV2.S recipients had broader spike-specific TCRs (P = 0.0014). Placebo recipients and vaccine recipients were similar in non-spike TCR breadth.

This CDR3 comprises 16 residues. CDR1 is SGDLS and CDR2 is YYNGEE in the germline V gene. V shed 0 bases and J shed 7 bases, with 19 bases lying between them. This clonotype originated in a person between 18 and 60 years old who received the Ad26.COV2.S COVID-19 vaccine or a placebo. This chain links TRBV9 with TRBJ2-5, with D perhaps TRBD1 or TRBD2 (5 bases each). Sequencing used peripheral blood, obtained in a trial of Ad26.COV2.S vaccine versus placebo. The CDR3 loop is CASSVGPRGSGGTQYF. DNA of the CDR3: TGTGCCAGCAGCGTAGGTCCAAGGGGAAGTGGAGGGACCCAGTACTTC.